These 29 T cell receptor beta chains were all obtained from the same sample, sequenced in a study of cytomegalovirus exposure and HLA in healthy donors. 13 Jbeta primers and 60 Vbeta primers were used for the PCR. The method was immunoSEQ multiplex PCR; TCRdb's version includes in-frame clones alone and lacks a portion of them. In the table there are around 200,000 clones, roughly 80% of which are singletons. Sequencing input: PBMCs. These receptors were taken from a female donor in good health and CMV-seronegative.

This sequence joins TRBV9 and TRBJ2-5, with 9 positions matching TRBD2. The DNA end is more similar to TRBJ2-7, so the J call may be wrong. Germline V gives CDR1 SGDLS, CDR2 YYNGEE. This CDR3 contains 15 residues. The CDR3 DNA reads TGTGCCAGCAGCAAGCGGGGGGACCTCCAATACGAGCAGTACTTC. Protein product: CASSKRGDLQYEQYF.

The rearrangement links TRBV5-1 to TRBJ2-3; 8 bases map to TRBD1. CDR3 size: 14 residues. In germline, CDR1 is SGHRS, CDR2 YFSETQ. The ends lost 4 bases at V and 4 bases at J; junction bases unmatched: 5. The CDR3, as DNA: TGCGCCAGCAGCCGGACAGGGTTAGCAGATACGCAGTATTTT. It specifies CASSRTGLADTQYF.

This chain connects TRBV28 to TRBJ1-6; the D is unclear. Trimming left V 6 bases short and J 1 base short, with 4 bases between. Germline V gene data show CDR1 as MDHEN and CDR2 as SYDVKM. CDR3 size: 13 residues. CDR3 sequence (DNA): TGTGCCAGCAGCCCGTCCTATAATTCACCCCTCCACTTT. Its protein product is CASSPSYNSPLHF.

This chain links TRBV27 with TRBJ2-6; D perhaps matches TRBD2 (5 bases). Germline values: CDR1 MNHEY, CDR2 SMNVEV (reference sequence). V was trimmed by 8 bases and J by 1 base, leaving 24 bases between them. The CDR3 spans 19 residues. The CDR3 nucleotides read TGTGCCAGCGGAATAAGGTCGGAGGACCCTTTTTCTGGGGCCAACGTCCTGACTTTC. It codes for CASGIRSEDPFSGANVLTF. Supplemented by reference TRBV27 and TRBJ2-6, the full variable domain reads EAQVTQNPRYLITVTGKKLTVTCSQNMNHEYMSWYRQDPGLGLRQIYYSMNVEVTDKGDVPEGYKVSRKEKRNFPLILESPSPNQTSLYFCASGIRSEDPFSGANVLTFGAGSRLTVL.

The V gene is TRBV28, the J gene TRBJ2-7; TRBD2 is a possible D gene (7 bases). Deletions cut 7 bases from V and 4 bases from J, with 23 bases between. The length of the CDR3 is 16 residues. Germline CDR1 MDHEN, CDR2 SYDVKM. In DNA, the CDR3 is TGTGCCAGCAACCCGAATTGGGGCGGGGGCCAATACGAGCAGTACTTC. This gives the protein CASNPNWGGGQYEQYF. Combining the CDR3 with reference TRBV28 and TRBJ2-7 gives the whole variable domain DVKVTQSSRYLVKRTGEKVFLECVQDMDHENMFWYRQDPGLGLRLIYFSYDVKMKEKGDIPEGYSVSREKKERFSLILESASTNQTSMYLCASNPNWGGGQYEQYFGPGTRLTVT.

The gene calls are TRBV4-1 and TRBJ2-3; D possibly corresponds to TRBD1 (6 bases). Looked up from germline, CDR1 is MGHRA and CDR2 is YSYEKL. This CDR3 spans 15 amino acids. Trimming took 4 bases from V and 6 from J, leaving 17 bases between them. CDR3 region: CASSRAGVALDTQYF. CDR3 in DNA: TGCGCCAGCAGCCGAGCAGGGGTAGCACTGGATACGCAGTATTTT.

The J gene is TRBJ2-3, the V gene TRBV5-1, with TRBD2 matching over 7 bases. The germline V gene has CDR1 SGHRS and CDR2 YFSETQ. This CDR3 has 17 residues. V was clipped by 5 bases and J by 0 bases; unmatched bases: 12. The CDR3 DNA reads TGCGCCAGCAGGGAGTCGGGGGGATTCCCAAGCACAGATACGCAGTATTTT. Translating it yields CASRESGGFPSTDTQYF.

This chain joins TRBV7-9 and TRBJ1-6; D remains ambiguous. Trimming stripped 5 bases from V and 7 bases from J, with 12 bases between. The CDR3 spans 14 residues. Germline V gene sequence: CDR1 SEHNR, CDR2 FQNEAQ (reference sequence). The CDR3 reads CASSPDLGNSPLHF. The CDR3 DNA follows: TGTGCCAGCAGCCCGGACTTGGGGAATTCACCCCTCCACTTT.

This clone showed up just once. CDR3 bases: TGTGCCACCAGCAGAGATAATGGATTCACAGCCTTTGGCACTGAAGCTTTCTTT. This codes for CATSRDNGFTAFGTEAFF. The chain employs TRBV15 and TRBJ1-1; D is uncertain. CDR3 size: 18 residues. The V end lost 0 bases, the J end lost 4 bases, and 21 bases lay between the germline ends. Germline V CDR1 and CDR2: LNHNV, YYDKDF (reference sequence).

Turning to this clone: Mismatch with germline at one junction end may stem from a read error. Other DNA sequences in this specimen translate into the identical CDR3. V gene TRBV6-6 combines with J gene TRBJ1-5; TRBD1 aligns across 8 bases. The CDR3 contains 16 residues. CDR1 and CDR2 (germline): MNHNY, SVGAGI (reference sequence). This CDR3 reads CASSYTDRGSNQPQHF. For the CDR3, the DNA is TGTGCCAGTAGTTACACCGACAGGGGAAGCAATCAGCCCCAGCATTTT.

The V call is TRBV28, the J call TRBJ1-5, with a possible D match to TRBD1 (5 bases). CDR1 and CDR2 from the germline V gene are MDHEN and SYDVKM. Trimming removed 8 bases at V and 0 bases at J, with 11 bases between. The CDR3 length is 14 residues. This CDR3 reads CASSLTGSNQPQHF. CDR3 coding DNA: TGTGCCAGCTCGCTTACAGGTAGCAATCAGCCCCAGCATTTT.

The chain carries TRBV28 and TRBJ2-7; D is undetermined. CDR1 is MDHEN, CDR2 SYDVKM, per germline. V gave up 5 bases and J gave up 3 bases, with 8 bases separating them. CDR3 length: 12 residues. This CDR3 is CASSIPGYEQYF. CDR3 bases: TGTGCCAGCAGTATCCCAGGCTACGAGCAGTACTTC.

V gene TRBV30 combines with J gene TRBJ2-7; TRBD1 matches 9 bases. Germline CDR1 is GTSNPN and CDR2 is SVGIG (reference sequence). The CDR3 extends over 13 amino acids. V lost 3 bases to trimming and J lost 6 bases; unmatched junction nucleotides: 6. Here the CDR3 reads CAWRGTGFGEQYF. The DNA for the CDR3 is TGTGCCTGGAGGGGGACAGGGTTCGGCGAGCAGTACTTC. The whole variable domain, remainder taken from reference TRBV30 and TRBJ2-7, is SQTIHQWPATLVQPVGSPLSLECTVEGTSNPNLYWYRQAAGRGLQLLFYSVGIGQISSEVPQNLSASRPQDRQFILSSKKLLLSDSGFYLCAWRGTGFGEQYFGPGTRLTVT.

V and J are TRBV5-5 and TRBJ2-7; weak D call: TRBD2 (5 bases). V lost 0 bases to trimming and J lost 4 bases, with 14 bases between them. The germline V gene has CDR1 SGHKS and CDR2 YYEKEE (reference sequence). This CDR3 has 15 amino acids. The CDR3 region has the DNA TGTGCCAGCAGCTTGGAACTAAGCCTAGCATACGAGCAGTACTTC. It codes for CASSLELSLAYEQYF. The full variable domain, rest sourced from reference TRBV5-5 and TRBJ2-7, is DAGVTQSPTHLIKTRGQQVTLRCSPISGHKSVSWYQQVLGQGPQFIFQYYEKEERGRGNFPDRFSARQFPNYSSELNVNALLLGDSALYLCASSLELSLAYEQYFGPGTRLTVT.

CDR3 nucleotides: TGTGCCAGCAGTTTAAACAGGGATGGTAATTCACCCCTCCACTTT. Translated, it gives CASSLNRDGNSPLHF. This rearrangement joins TRBV6-5 to TRBJ1-6; possible D gene TRBD1, 6 bases. V lost 4 bases to trimming and J lost 6 bases, with 13 bases between them. Germline lookup yields CDR1 MNHEY and CDR2 SVGAGI. This CDR3 is 15 amino acids long.

The V and J genes are TRBV5-1 and TRBJ2-2; TRBD1 matches 11 bases. This CDR3 contains 16 residues. From germline, CDR1 is SGHRS and CDR2 YFSETQ. V trimming: 4 bases; J trimming: 5 bases; junction bases outside the gene matches: 7. The CDR3 DNA follows: TGCGCCAGCAGCCCTCTGGGGGACAGGGGGACCGGGGAGCTGTTTTTT. Translated: CASSPLGDRGTGELFF.

The chain employs TRBV7-2 and TRBJ2-7; maybe TRBD2 (5 bases). V dropped 5 bases and J dropped 5 bases, with 10 bases sitting between them. The germline V gene encodes CDR1 SGHTA and CDR2 FQGNSA. CDR3 length: 12 residues. The CDR3 loop reads CASSRVGDEQYF. In nucleotides, the CDR3 is TGTGCCAGCAGCCGTGTCGGGGACGAGCAGTACTTC.

The chain recombines TRBV15 with TRBJ2-7; TRBD1 is a possible D gene (5 bases). CDR1 LNHNV and CDR2 YYDKDF come from the germline V gene (reference sequence). The CDR3 is 15 amino acids. Deletions cut 0 bases from V and 7 bases from J, with 16 bases between. The CDR3 reads CATSRDTGSQREQYF. The CDR3 nucleotides are TGTGCCACCAGCAGAGATACAGGCTCCCAACGAGAGCAGTACTTC.

The chain combines TRBV7-9 with TRBJ1-2, with a weak D call TRBD1 (6 bases). CDR3 length: 14 residues. The ends were cut back, 4 bases at V and 4 bases at J, with 13 bases in the middle. Germline V CDR1 and CDR2: SEHNR, FQNEAQ (reference sequence). The CDR3 sequence is CASSSTGYFYGYTF. CDR3 in DNA: TGTGCCAGCAGCTCAACAGGGTATTTCTATGGCTACACCTTC. The full variable domain, completed using reference TRBV7-9 and TRBJ1-2, is DTGVSQNPRHKITKRGQNVTFRCDPISEHNRLYWYRQTLGQGPEFLTYFQNEAQLEKSRLLSDRFSAERPKGSFSTLEIQRTEQGDSAMYLCASSSTGYFYGYTFGSGTRLTVV.

This clone was seen a few times. This chain joins TRBV5-1 and TRBJ2-3; 8 nucleotides agree with TRBD1. V lost 2 bases and J lost 0; bases outside the gene matches: 2. Per germline, CDR1 SGHRS and CDR2 YFSETQ. The CDR3 covers 15 residues. For the CDR3, the DNA is TGCGCCAGCAGCTTAACAGGGGGAAGCACAGATACGCAGTATTTT. Translating it yields CASSLTGGSTDTQYF.

This chain joins TRBV28 and TRBJ1-6, with 8 bases lining up with TRBD1. The V and J ends lost 5 bases and 9 bases, in that order; junction bases with no gene match: 9. The CDR3 runs to 15 residues. In germline, CDR1 is MDHEN, CDR2 SYDVKM. CDR3 residues: CASSDRTGRFSPLHF. The CDR3 DNA sequence: TGTGCCAGCAGTGATAGGACAGGGAGGTTTTCACCCCTCCACTTT.

The CDR3 sequence is CASRLDEAGSGRLAGYNEQFF. CDR3 in DNA: TGTGCAAGTCGCTTAGACGAGGCCGGATCGGGGCGACTAGCGGGATACAATGAGCAGTTCTTC. This sequence joins TRBV12-2 and TRBJ2-1; no check of the table's D call, TRBD2, against the DNA was made. TRBV12-2 is a documented pseudogene. The CDR3 length is 21 residues.

The CDR3 DNA is TGTGCCAGCAGTTTATTAACCCCCTGGCGGGATGGCTACACCTTC. It yields the protein CASSLLTPWRDGYTF. V gene TRBV28 combines with J gene TRBJ1-2; D gene uncertain. Trimming removed 1 base from V and 6 bases from J, with 15 bases in between. CDR1 is MDHEN and CDR2 is SYDVKM in the germline V gene. CDR3 length equals 15 residues.

This clone was detected only a few times. The J gene is TRBJ1-5, the V gene TRBV28; 8 nucleotides match TRBD1. V dropped 0 bases and J dropped 0; count of bases not matched to a gene: 13. CDR1 MDHEN and CDR2 SYDVKM come from the germline V gene. This CDR3 has 20 amino acids. CDR3 loop: CASSLWRSHTGGNSNQPQHF. CDR3 coding DNA: TGTGCCAGCAGTTTATGGAGGTCGCACACAGGGGGAAATAGCAATCAGCCCCAGCATTTT.

The V and J genes are TRBV5-1 and TRBJ1-2, with 8 nucleotides matching TRBD1. V shed 0 bases and J 6 bases; nucleotides not matched to a gene: 7. CDR3 length: 15 residues. CDR1 is SGHRS, CDR2 YFSETQ, per germline. The CDR3 nucleotides read TGCGCCAGCAGCTTGGCCGGACAGGGAGGGGATGGCTACACCTTC. Residues: CASSLAGQGGDGYTF.

This clone has just a few counts. This rearrangement joins TRBV30 to TRBJ2-7; 11 bases agree with TRBD2. J was trimmed by 3 bases and V by 3 bases; bases with no gene match: 4. The CDR3 loop spans 14 amino acids. Germline CDR1 and CDR2: GTSNPN and SVGIG (reference sequence). The CDR3: CAWSPGLAGYEQYF. For the CDR3, the DNA is TGTGCCTGGAGCCCTGGACTAGCGGGCTACGAGCAGTACTTC. The variable domain in full, with the rest retrieved from reference TRBV30 and TRBJ2-7, is SQTIHQWPATLVQPVGSPLSLECTVEGTSNPNLYWYRQAAGRGLQLLFYSVGIGQISSEVPQNLSASRPQDRQFILSSKKLLLSDSGFYLCAWSPGLAGYEQYFGPGTRLTVT.

The genes are TRBV28 and TRBJ2-1; 9 bases align to TRBD1. Looked up from germline, CDR1 is MDHEN and CDR2 is SYDVKM. The junction had 9 bases not matched to a gene; V was cut back by 7 bases and J by 8 bases. This CDR3 has 14 amino acids. In DNA form, the CDR3 reads TGTGCCAGCAACCCGGGACAGGGCCCCGATGAGCAGTTCTTC. The encoded protein is CASNPGQGPDEQFF.

This chain uses TRBV6-5 with TRBJ1-1; D remains ambiguous. The germline V and J ends were trimmed by 2 bases and 3 bases, with 16 bases remaining between them. Germline V gene data show CDR1 as MNHEY and CDR2 as SVGAGI. The CDR3 has 16 residues. CDR3: CASSYHNRREDTEAFF. In DNA, the CDR3 is TGTGCCAGCAGTTACCATAACAGAAGGGAGGACACTGAAGCTTTCTTT.

The chain links TRBV7-9 to TRBJ1-1; TRBD1 aligns across 8 bases. Unmatched junction bases numbered 8, after V lost 5 bases and J lost 3 bases. The CDR3 contains 15 residues. Per germline, CDR1 SEHNR and CDR2 FQNEAQ (reference sequence). The CDR3 loop reads CASSPVSDRDTEAFF. As DNA, the CDR3 is TGTGCCAGCAGCCCAGTTTCGGACAGGGACACTGAAGCTTTCTTT.